This T cell receptor beta chain derives from a study of neurological immune-mediated disorders. The study, taken as a whole, reports: In HTLV-1-associated myelopathy, TCR clonal expansion was greatest, whereas multiple sclerosis had the least, falling below healthy controls.

The cDNA was synthesized by means of template-switch 5'RACE, which was carried out with 10-nucleotide random UMIs. Via MiXCR, TCRdb re-called the 5' RACE reads, giving one row per CDR3 protein. The sample records some 37,000 distinct CDR3 sequences, over 9% being singletons. This clonotype has at least ten counts. Its antigen remains unidentified. The germline V gene has CDR1 DFQATT and CDR2 SNEGSKA (reference sequence). This CDR3 is built from 15 residues. The germline V and J ends were trimmed by 6 bases and 8 bases, with 23 bases remaining between them. Unsorted libraries used 2 million PBMCs kept at -80 degrees C.

The sequence came from a woman aged 25 to 39 with HTLV-1-associated myelopathy (HAM/TSP). The sample taken for sequencing was PBMCs. J is TRBJ2-4 and V is TRBV20-1; D is perhaps TRBD1 or TRBD2 (7 bases each). CDR3 sequence: CSANSAPGGGDIQYF. CDR3 nucleotides: TGCAGTGCCAATAGTGCACCAGGGGGAGGGGACATTCAGTACTTC.